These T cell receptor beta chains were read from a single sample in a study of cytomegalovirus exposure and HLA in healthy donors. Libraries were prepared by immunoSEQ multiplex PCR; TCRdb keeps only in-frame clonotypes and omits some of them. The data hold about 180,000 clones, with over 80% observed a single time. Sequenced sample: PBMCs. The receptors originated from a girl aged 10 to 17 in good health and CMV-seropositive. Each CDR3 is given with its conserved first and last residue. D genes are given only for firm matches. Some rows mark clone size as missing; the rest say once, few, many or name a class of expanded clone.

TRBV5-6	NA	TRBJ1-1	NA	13	CASSPGSNTEAFF	TGTGCCAGCAGCCCGGGGTCGAACACTGAAGCTTTCTTT
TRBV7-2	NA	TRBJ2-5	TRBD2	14	CASSQAGGKETQYF	TGTGCCAGCAGCCAAGCGGGAGGAAAAGAGACCCAGTACTTC
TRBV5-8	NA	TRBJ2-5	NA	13	CASSFDGGEVQYF	TGTGCCAGCAGCTTCGATGGCGGTGAAGTCCAGTACTTC
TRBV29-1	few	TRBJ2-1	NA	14	CSFRRGMSHNEQFF	TGCAGCTTCAGGCGCGGGATGTCCCACAATGAGCAGTTCTTC
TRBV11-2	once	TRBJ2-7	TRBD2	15	CASSFETSGRSEQYF	TGTGCCAGCAGCTTCGAGACTAGCGGGAGGAGCGAGCAGTACTTC
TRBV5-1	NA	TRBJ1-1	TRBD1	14	CASSFNRGDTEAFF	TGCGCCAGCAGCTTCAACAGGGGCGACACTGAAGCTTTCTTT
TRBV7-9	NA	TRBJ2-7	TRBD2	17	CASSFPGTSGSLAEQYF	TGTGCCAGCAGCTTCCCTGGGACTAGCGGGAGTTTAGCCGAGCAGTACTTC
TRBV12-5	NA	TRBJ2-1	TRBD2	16	CASDTLAGSSYNEQFF	TGTGCTAGTGACACCCTAGCGGGTAGCTCCTACAATGAGCAGTTCTTC
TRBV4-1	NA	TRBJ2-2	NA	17	CASSQETGEVDTGELFF	TGCGCCAGCAGCCAAGAAACGGGAGAAGTAGACACCGGGGAGCTGTTTTTT
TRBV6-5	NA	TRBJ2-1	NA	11	CASSSSTVQFF	TGTGCCAGCAGTTCGTCGACAGTACAGTTCTTC
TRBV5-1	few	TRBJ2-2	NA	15	CASSLVEAGSGELFF	TGCGCCAGCAGCTTGGTTGAGGCCGGGTCCGGGGAGCTGTTTTTT
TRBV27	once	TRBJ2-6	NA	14	CASSYSSGANVLTF	TGTGCCAGCAGCTACAGCTCTGGGGCCAACGTCCTGACTTTC
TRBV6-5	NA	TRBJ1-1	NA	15	CASSLGTGMNTEAFF	TGTGCCAGCAGTCTCGGGACTGGGATGAACACTGAAGCTTTCTTT
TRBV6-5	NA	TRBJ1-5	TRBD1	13	CAIGDRTYQPQHF	TGTGCCATAGGGGACAGAACATATCAGCCCCAGCATTTT
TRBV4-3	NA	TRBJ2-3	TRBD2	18	CASSQDGVAGGGTDTQYF	TGCGCCAGCAGCCAAGACGGGGTAGCGGGAGGAGGTACAGATACGCAGTATTTT
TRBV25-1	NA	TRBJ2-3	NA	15	CASSRSDSSTDTQYF	TGTGCCAGCAGCCGGAGCGACTCTAGCACAGATACGCAGTATTTT
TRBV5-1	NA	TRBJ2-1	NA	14	CASSFGGNANEQFF	TGCGCCAGCAGCTTCGGCGGGAACGCCAATGAGCAGTTCTTC
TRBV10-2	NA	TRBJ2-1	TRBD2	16	CASSEFSGSLYNEQFF	TGCGCCAGCAGTGAATTTAGCGGGAGCCTTTACAATGAGCAGTTCTTC
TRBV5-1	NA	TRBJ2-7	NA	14	CASSIGSGSYEQYF	TGCGCCAGCAGCATTGGATCGGGTTCCTACGAGCAGTACTTC
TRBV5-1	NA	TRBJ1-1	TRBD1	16	CASRDGTGGAGTEAFF	TGCGCCAGCAGGGACGGGACAGGGGGCGCGGGGACTGAAGCTTTCTTT
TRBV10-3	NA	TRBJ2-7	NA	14	CAIRQTVVPYEQYF	TGTGCCATCAGACAGACAGTCGTCCCATACGAGCAGTACTTC
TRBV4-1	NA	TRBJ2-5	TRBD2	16	CASSQELAGGRETQYF	TGCGCCAGCAGCCAAGAATTAGCGGGAGGGCGGGAGACCCAGTACTTC
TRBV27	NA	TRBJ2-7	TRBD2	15	CASSLDGTSFYEQYF	TGTGCCAGCAGTTTAGACGGGACTAGTTTTTACGAGCAGTACTTC
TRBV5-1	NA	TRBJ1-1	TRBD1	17	CASSLAGTGILKTEAFF	TGCGCCAGCAGCTTGGCCGGGACAGGGATTCTAAAGACTGAAGCTTTCTTT
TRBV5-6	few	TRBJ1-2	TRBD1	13	CASSFGTGDSYTF	TGTGCCAGCAGCTTCGGGACAGGGGATAGCTACACCTTC
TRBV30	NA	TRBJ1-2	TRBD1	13	CAWTLQGSYGYTF	TGTGCCTGGACCCTACAGGGGAGCTATGGCTACACCTTC
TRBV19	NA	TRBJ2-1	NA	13	CASSTYSVGEQFF	TGTGCCAGTAGTACCTATAGCGTGGGTGAGCAGTTCTTC
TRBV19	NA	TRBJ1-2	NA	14	CASSIGDRFLGYTF	TGTGCCAGTAGTATTGGAGACAGATTTTTGGGCTACACCTTC
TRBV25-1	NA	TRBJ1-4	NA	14	CASSDPSTNEKLFF	TGTGCCAGCAGTGATCCGTCGACTAATGAAAAACTGTTTTTT